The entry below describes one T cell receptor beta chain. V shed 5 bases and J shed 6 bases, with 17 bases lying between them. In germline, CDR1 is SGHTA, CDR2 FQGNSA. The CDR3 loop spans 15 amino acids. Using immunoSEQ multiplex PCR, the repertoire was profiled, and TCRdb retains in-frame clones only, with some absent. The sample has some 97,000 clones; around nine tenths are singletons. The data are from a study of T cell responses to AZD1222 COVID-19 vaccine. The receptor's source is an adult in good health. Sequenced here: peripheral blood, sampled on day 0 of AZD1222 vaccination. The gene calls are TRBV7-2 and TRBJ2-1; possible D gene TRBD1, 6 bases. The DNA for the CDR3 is TGTGCCAGCAGCCACAGGGTTGGTGTCAGCAATGAGCAGTTCTTC. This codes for CASSHRVGVSNEQFF.